These T cell receptor beta chains were read from a single sample in a study of early T cells in non-severe SARS-CoV-2 infection. TCRdb reanalysed the 5' RACE reads using MiXCR and keeps one entry per CDR3 protein. The data contain 55,000 to 70,000 distinct CDR3 sequences, around 4.2% of them singletons. This sample comprised whole blood, obtained at baseline. The receptors shown here come from an adult who was a healthcare worker with PCR-confirmed SARS-CoV-2 infection or an uninfected control (not recorded which). The donor label of this sample is uncertain. CDR3s include the opening cysteine and the closing phenylalanine or tryptophan. D genes are given only for firm matches. Expanded clones are given a class, and other clones once, few, many or no size at all.

few	TRBJ2-3	TRBV21-1	NA	CASNPGPYTDTQYF	TGTGCCAGCAACCCGGGACCCTACACAGATACGCAGTATTTT
many	TRBJ2-2	TRBV10-3	NA	CAISHGTFNGELFF	TGTGCCATCAGCCACGGGACATTCAACGGGGAGCTGTTTTTT
few	TRBJ2-1	TRBV24-1	TRBD2	CATRLSGGRDNEQFF	TGTGCCACCAGACTTAGCGGGGGTAGGGACAATGAGCAGTTCTTC
NA	TRBJ2-3	TRBV7-2	TRBD2	CASSVAGGRADTQYF	TGTGCCAGCAGTGTAGCGGGGGGGCGGGCAGATACGCAGTATTTT
many	TRBJ2-2	TRBV11-1	TRBD1	CASSPIPGQGASGELFF	TGTGCCAGCAGCCCAATACCGGGACAGGGGGCATCCGGGGAGCTGTTTTTT
many	TRBJ2-3	TRBV7-6	NA	CASSRTTGSQDTQYF	TGTGCCAGCAGCCGTACGACCGGGTCCCAAGATACGCAGTATTTT
few	TRBJ2-3	TRBV5-1	TRBD2	CASSLPGLAGKATDTQYF	TGCGCCAGCAGCTTGCCCGGACTAGCGGGGAAAGCGACAGATACGCAGTATTTT
few	TRBJ2-4	TRBV27	TRBD2	CASSLEASGGPQFQYF	TGTGCCAGCAGTTTGGAGGCTAGCGGGGGGCCCCAGTTTCAGTACTTC
many	TRBJ2-7	TRBV29-1	TRBD2	CSVEDPTAGRVEQYF	TGCAGCGTTGAAGACCCAACGGCAGGGAGGGTCGAGCAGTACTTC
many	TRBJ2-1	TRBV7-6	NA	CASSSLGVNEQFF	TGTGCCAGCAGTAGTCTCGGTGTGAATGAGCAGTTCTTC
few	TRBJ2-5	TRBV11-2	NA	CASSSTRTQYF	TGTGCCAGCAGCTCCACCCGGACCCAGTACTTC
many	TRBJ2-5	TRBV3-1	NA	CASSQVPGRKETQYF	TGTGCCAGCAGCCAAGTCCCGGGACGTAAAGAGACCCAGTACTTC
few	TRBJ1-2	TRBV5-1	NA	CASSLVLGRSDYGYTF	TGCGCCAGCAGCTTGGTTTTGGGCAGATCCGACTATGGCTACACCTTC
many	TRBJ1-1	TRBV28	TRBD1	CASSLRGGYVNTEAFF	TGTGCCAGCAGTTTAAGAGGGGGCTATGTGAACACTGAAGCTTTCTTT
few	TRBJ2-4	TRBV7-2	NA	CASSPSLAKNIQYF	TGTGCCAGCAGCCCCAGCCTAGCCAAAAACATTCAGTACTTC
many	TRBJ2-1	TRBV10-3	TRBD2	CAISDSRTSTNYNEQFF	TGTGCCATCAGTGATTCGAGGACTAGCACAAACTACAATGAGCAGTTCTTC
many	TRBJ2-7	TRBV27	NA	CASSPSVTSSYEQYF	TGTGCCAGCAGTCCGAGCGTCACCAGCTCCTACGAGCAGTACTTC
many	TRBJ2-5	TRBV2	NA	CASSPIGRETQYF	TGTGCCAGCAGCCCCATCGGAAGGGAGACCCAGTACTTC
many	TRBJ2-3	TRBV19	NA	CASSITGSTDTQYF	TGTGCCAGTAGTATCACTGGAAGCACAGATACGCAGTATTTT
many	TRBJ1-4	TRBV24-1	NA	CATSDADSENEKLFF	TGTGCCACCAGTGACGCGGACAGTGAGAATGAAAAACTGTTTTTT
many	TRBJ1-1	TRBV6-5	NA	CASSYSDLMNTEAFF	TGTGCCAGCAGTTACTCGGACCTAATGAACACTGAAGCTTTCTTT
few	TRBJ1-5	TRBV19	TRBD1	CASSTPGQGRNQPQHF	TGTGCCAGTAGTACCCCTGGACAGGGTCGCAATCAGCCCCAGCATTTT
many	TRBJ2-1	TRBV6-5	NA	CASSPPVPQDNEQFF	TGTGCCAGCAGTCCCCCAGTCCCCCAGGACAATGAGCAGTTCTTC
few	TRBJ1-1	TRBV5-1	TRBD1	CASSPGTGRNTEAFF	TGCGCCAGCAGCCCCGGGACAGGGAGGAACACTGAAGCTTTCTTT
few	TRBJ2-7	TRBV5-4	TRBD1	CASSLDRVSYEQYF	TGTGCCAGCAGCCTGGACAGGGTCTCCTACGAGCAGTACTTC
few	TRBJ1-1	TRBV5-4	NA	CASTLTGALDTEAFF	TGTGCCAGCACCTTGACGGGGGCCCTGGACACTGAAGCTTTCTTT
NA	TRBJ1-1	TRBV30	NA	CAWSGQEGDEAFF	TGTGCCTGGAGTGGGCAGGAGGGGGATGAAGCTTTCTTT
many	TRBJ1-1	TRBV20-1	NA	CSARDPFETEAFF	TGCAGTGCTAGAGACCCCTTCGAGACTGAAGCTTTCTTT
few	TRBJ1-5	TRBV20-1	NA	CSARGKEGPRNQPQHF	TGCAGTGCTAGAGGAAAGGAAGGTCCCCGCAATCAGCCCCAGCATTTT